The rows below give T cell receptor beta chains drawn from one sample of a study of blood T cell repertoires in COVID-19. Method: immunoSEQ multiplex PCR; TCRdb's copy keeps in-frame clones and lacks some. The repertoire holds approximately 69,000 clones, with around 78% as singletons. Source material: peripheral blood. Source of these receptors: a woman aged 80 or older with acute or convalescent COVID-19. The CDR3 runs from the conserved cysteine through the conserved F or W. A D gene is named only where the DNA matches it firmly. Only part of the rows carry a size: once, few, many, or a class if the clone is expanded.

D: TRBD1
J: TRBJ1-5
size: NA
V: TRBV30
length: 15
DNA: TGTGCCTGGAGAGACGGGACAGGTGGCGTATGGCCCCAGCATTTT
CDR3: CAWRDGTGGVWPQHF

D: NA
J: TRBJ2-5
size: NA
V: TRBV19
length: 13
DNA: TGTGCCAGTAGTTTTCAGGGCGCAGAGACCCAGTACTTC
CDR3: CASSFQGAETQYF

D: TRBD2
J: TRBJ2-1
size: NA
V: TRBV7-3
length: 15
DNA: TGTGCCAGCAGCTTATCTGGCGGGGGGGCTCCTGAGCAGTTCTTC
CDR3: CASSLSGGGAPEQFF

D: NA
J: TRBJ2-1
size: NA
V: TRBV9
length: 12
DNA: TGTGCCAGCAGCCCCCCCCTAGGGAGGCAGTTCTTC
CDR3: CASSPPLGRQFF

D: TRBD2
J: TRBJ2-3
size: NA
V: TRBV24-1
length: 17
DNA: TGTGCCACCAGTGACCCTAGCGGGAGATTGGGTGGATATACGCAGTATTTT
CDR3: CATSDPSGRLGGYTQYF

D: NA
J: TRBJ2-3
size: NA
V: TRBV30
length: 15
DNA: TGTGCCTGGAGCAGCGGGCAGGCTTTCACAGATACGCAGTATTTT
CDR3: CAWSSGQAFTDTQYF

D: TRBD1
J: TRBJ1-5
size: NA
V: TRBV28
length: 20
DNA: TGTGCCAGCAGCCCCCAGGAGACAGGGCTCTGGGTGGTTAGCAATCAGCCCCAGCATTTT
CDR3: CASSPQETGLWVVSNQPQHF

D: TRBD1
J: TRBJ1-1
size: NA
V: TRBV7-2
length: 15
DNA: TGTGCCAGCAGCAAAGAGGCAGGGGGAAACACTGAAGCTTTCTTT
CDR3: CASSKEAGGNTEAFF

D: NA
J: TRBJ1-5
size: NA
V: TRBV10-3
length: 15
DNA: TGTGCCATCAGTGAGTCGCCCGGGGGAGCACAGCCCCAGCATTTT
CDR3: CAISESPGGAQPQHF

D: TRBD1
J: TRBJ1-2
size: medium-sized
V: TRBV5-4
length: 16
DNA: TGTGCCAGCAGCTGGGACAGCGAACGAACTAACTATGGCTACACCTTC
CDR3: CASSWDSERTNYGYTF

D: NA
J: TRBJ2-5
size: NA
V: TRBV3-1/TRBV3-2
length: 15
DNA: TGTGCCAGCAGCCAGGGGATTCAGGGCTCCGGGACCCAGTACTTC
CDR3: CASSQGIQGSGTQYF

D: NA
J: TRBJ1-5
size: NA
V: TRBV27
length: 15
DNA: TGTGCCAGCAGCCCCTCGTCCGGGAGCTATCAGCCCCAGCATTTT
CDR3: CASSPSSGSYQPQHF

D: NA
J: TRBJ1-5
size: NA
V: TRBV27
length: 16
DNA: TGTGCCAGCAGCCCATTTGACAGCCCGCCAACTCAGCCCCAGCATTTT
CDR3: CASSPFDSPPTQPQHF

D: NA
J: TRBJ1-1
size: NA
V: TRBV7-9
length: 12
DNA: TGTGCCAGCAGCTTTTCGGTCACTGAAGCTTTCTTT
CDR3: CASSFSVTEAFF

D: TRBD1
J: TRBJ1-4
size: NA
V: TRBV4-1
length: 16
DNA: TGCGCCAGCAGCCAGGCCTTCCGGGACAGGAATGAAAAACTGTTTTTT
CDR3: CASSQAFRDRNEKLFF

D: NA
J: TRBJ1-5
size: NA
V: TRBV19
length: 14
DNA: TGTGCCAGTAGTAAGTGGGAGAGCAATCAGCCCCAGCATTTT
CDR3: CASSKWESNQPQHF

D: NA
J: TRBJ2-5
size: NA
V: TRBV5-6
length: 14
DNA: TGTGCCAGCAGCTTGGGTCCCAGACAAGAGACCCAGTACTTC
CDR3: CASSLGPRQETQYF

D: NA
J: TRBJ2-1
size: NA
V: TRBV5-1
length: 12
DNA: TGCGCCAGCAGCCCCCTAGACGGAGAGCAGTTCTTC
CDR3: CASSPLDGEQFF

D: TRBD2
J: TRBJ2-1
size: few
V: TRBV5-5
length: 17
DNA: TGTGCCAGCAGCTTGATGCGACTAGCGGGAGAGGTTAATGAGCAGTTCTTC
CDR3: CASSLMRLAGEVNEQFF

D: NA
J: TRBJ1-1
size: NA
V: TRBV9
length: 14
DNA: TGTGCCAGCAGCGTAGGTGGGGCTAGCACTGAAGCTTTCTTT
CDR3: CASSVGGASTEAFF

D: TRBD1
J: TRBJ1-3
size: NA
V: TRBV6-5
length: 16
DNA: TGTGCCAGCAGTTCCGGGACAGCGTCGGTCGGAAACACCATATATTTT
CDR3: CASSSGTASVGNTIYF

D: TRBD2
J: TRBJ2-4
size: NA
V: TRBV6-6
length: 17
DNA: TGTGCCAGCAGCCGAAGACTAGCGGGAGGGACCAAAAACATTCAGTACTTC
CDR3: CASSRRLAGGTKNIQYF

D: TRBD2
J: TRBJ2-5
size: NA
V: TRBV4-1
length: 17
DNA: TGCGCCAGCAGCCAAGAGCCTAGCGGGGGGCCAGGAGAGACCCAGTACTTC
CDR3: CASSQEPSGGPGETQYF

D: NA
J: TRBJ1-1
size: NA
V: TRBV13
length: 12
DNA: TGTGCCAGCAGCTTAAGACAGGCCGAAGCTTTCTTT
CDR3: CASSLRQAEAFF

D: NA
J: TRBJ1-2
size: NA
V: TRBV11-1
length: 12
DNA: TGTGCCAGCAGCTTAGGGGGAGGAGGCTACACCTTC
CDR3: CASSLGGGGYTF

D: NA
J: TRBJ1-2
size: NA
V: TRBV2
length: 14
DNA: TGTGCCAGCAGTGAAGCAACAGGCGACTATGGCTACACCTTC
CDR3: CASSEATGDYGYTF

D: NA
J: TRBJ1-3
size: NA
V: TRBV6-5
length: 13
DNA: TGTGCCAGCCTAACGGGTTCAGGAAACACCATATATTTT
CDR3: CASLTGSGNTIYF